This TCR beta chain was obtained from a study of OX40 agonist ivuxolimab in advanced cancers. Study at large: Ivuxolimab is a fully human IgG2 antibody that activates OX40 (CD134).

Concerning this clone itself: No antigen is known for it.

TCRdb keeps only in-frame clones here, not all; method: immunoSEQ multiplex PCR. Counted here are about 20,000 clones, 79% occurring once; the ten biggest clones make up 33%. V lost 6 bases, J lost 5 bases, and 17 bases lay in between. This CDR3 spans 14 amino acids. The germline V gene encodes CDR1 SGHNT and CDR2 YYREEE (reference sequence). General study points: Expanded clones were, on average, more numerous in CD8+ T cells than in CD4+.

Collection of blood occurred at baseline, at cycle 4 day 1, and at cycle 7 day 1. This receptor was obtained from an adult with an advanced solid tumor such as melanoma, head and neck, liver or kidney cancer. The input for sequencing was CD4+ or CD8+ T cells sorted from blood, taken in a trial of the OX40 agonist ivuxolimab. The J gene is TRBJ1-1, the V gene TRBV5-4; D unclear. CDR3: CASIGRGDGTEAFF. As DNA, the CDR3 is TGTGCCAGCATAGGACGCGGGGATGGAACTGAAGCTTTCTTT.